These 30 T cell receptor beta chains were all obtained from the same sample, sequenced in a study of blood T cells in healthy people across ages (dated by TCRdb to about 2015). The receptor library was made with 5' RACE. Reads for this sample came from an Illumina HiSeq 2500. A second PCR of about 7 to 12 cycles was performed with a sample-barcoded 5' primer and a J-beta primer mix. TCRdb reran the public reads through fastp at Q25 and MiXCR, keeping productive beta chains. For every CDR3 protein sequence, its rows merge into one entry that carries the most common genes and DNA. The sample yields about 670,000 distinct CDR3 sequences; around 41% were counted once. About 32% of the sample lies in the top ten. The sample was blood. The receptor set was obtained from an elderly man in good health.

This clonotype was seen only a few times. This sequence joins TRBV6-5 and TRBJ1-2; D is undetermined. V was shortened by 8 bases and J by 0 bases, with 13 bases between the two germline ends. Germline lookup yields CDR1 MNHEY and CDR2 SVGAGI. There are 14 residues in the CDR3. The CDR3 spells CASSGRAPNYGYTF. In DNA, the CDR3 is TGTGCCAGCTCCGGGAGGGCCCCTAACTATGGCTACACCTTC.

This clonotype was detected only a few times. V gene TRBV7-2 combines with J gene TRBJ1-2, with D tentatively TRBD1 (5 bases). The CDR3 sequence is 16 residues long. Looked up from germline, CDR1 is SGHTA and CDR2 is FQGNSA. Trimming cost V 5 bases and J 4 bases, with 20 bases left between them. The CDR3 DNA reads TGTGCCAGCAGCATGACGAAACAGGCGTCGGCCTATGGCTACACCTTC. Protein product: CASSMTKQASAYGYTF.

The chain recombines TRBV6-1 with TRBJ2-3; D remains unclear. The CDR3 extends over 11 amino acids. Germline CDR1 MNHNS, CDR2 SASEGT. Trimming cost V 6 bases and J 6 bases, with 7 bases left between them. CDR3 coding DNA: TGTGCCAGCAGGACATTTGATACGCAGTATTTT. This translates into CASRTFDTQYF.

The rearrangement links TRBV30 to TRBJ1-5; D gene unclear. CDR1 is GTSNPN, CDR2 SVGIG, per germline (reference sequence). V was cut by 5 bases and J by 3 bases, with 8 bases left in between. The CDR3 covers 12 residues. DNA of the CDR3: TGTGCCTGGGGACGCCCCAATCAGCCCCAGCATTTT. Its protein product is CAWGRPNQPQHF.

This clonotype has a handful of counts. V gene TRBV3-1 combines with J gene TRBJ2-3; D may be TRBD2 (6 bases). With 1 base removed from V and 4 bases from J, the gap between germline ends came to 15 bases. In germline, CDR1 is LGHDT, CDR2 YNNKEL (reference sequence). The CDR3 sequence is 16 residues long. The CDR3 loop is CASSQAGGRWADTQYF. The CDR3 region has the DNA TGTGCCAGCAGCCAAGCAGGAGGGAGATGGGCAGATACGCAGTATTTT.

This chain links TRBV5-6 with TRBJ2-3; no clear D. The CDR3 has 15 amino acids. The germline gives CDR1 SGHDT, CDR2 YYEEEE. V dropped 0 bases and J dropped 0 bases, with 8 bases sitting between them. The CDR3 DNA is TGTGCCAGCAGCTTGGAGTGGTCTAGCACAGATACGCAGTATTTT. Translated, it gives CASSLEWSSTDTQYF.

This clonotype occurred a few times. The chain recombines TRBV3-1 with TRBJ2-2, with 8 bases identical to TRBD2. V dropped 2 bases and J dropped 3; count of bases not matched to a gene: 5. The CDR3 is 16 residues long. The germline gives CDR1 LGHDT, CDR2 YNNKEL (reference sequence). CDR3 DNA: TGTGCCAGCAGCCAACGGACTAGCCGCGACACCGGGGAGCTGTTTTTT. It is translated as CASSQRTSRDTGELFF.

This chain uses TRBV10-1 with TRBJ2-1; 10 bases are a match to TRBD2. The CDR3 is made up of 17 amino acids. Losses at the gene ends were 2 bases for V and 4 bases for J; bases not matched to a gene: 8. Germline loops: CDR1 WNHNN, CDR2 SYGVQD (reference sequence). This CDR3 reads CASSESASGSPYNEQFF. For the CDR3, the DNA is TGCGCCAGCAGTGAGAGTGCTAGCGGGAGTCCGTACAATGAGCAGTTCTTC.

The V gene is TRBV18, the J gene TRBJ2-1; the match to TRBD1 covers 11 bases. Unmatched junction bases numbered 3, after V lost 5 bases and J lost 0 bases. The CDR3 runs to 16 residues. CDR1 KGHSH and CDR2 LQKENI come from the germline V gene. The CDR3 nucleotides read TGTGCCAGCTCAGGGGACAGGGGGAGCTCCTACAATGAGCAGTTCTTC. It is translated as CASSGDRGSSYNEQFF.

This clonotype came up a few times. The rearrangement links TRBV7-2 to TRBJ2-4; 9 bases line up with TRBD2. Germline CDR1 SGHTA, CDR2 FQGNSA. The CDR3 is 19 residues long. V lost 5 bases, J lost 3 bases, and 17 bases stayed unmatched. The CDR3 sequence: CASSARGGRGTTIKNIQYF. CDR3 sequence (DNA): TGTGCCAGCAGCGCGCGGGGGGGGCGCGGGACGACAATCAAAAACATTCAGTACTTC.

CDR3 residues: CSAIDSSGKTQYF. The DNA for the CDR3 is TGCAGTGCTATCGACTCTTCTGGGAAGACCCAGTACTTC. The chain uses TRBV20-1 and TRBJ2-5; no reliable D call. CDR3 size: 13 residues. Germline CDR1 is DFQATT and CDR2 is SNEGSKA (reference sequence). V was trimmed by 4 bases and J by 6 bases, leaving 15 bases between them.

This clonotype was detected many times. The genes are TRBV7-2 and TRBJ2-1; no clear D gene. This CDR3 is 12 amino acids long. Germline assignment: CDR1 SGHTA and CDR2 FQGNSA. V was pared by 5 bases and J by 8 bases, with 10 bases between. This CDR3 reads CASSLSWYEQFF. For the CDR3, the DNA is TGTGCCAGCAGCCTATCCTGGTATGAGCAGTTCTTC.

There are a few counts of this clonotype. This chain joins TRBV30 and TRBJ1-2; D is ambiguous. Germline CDR1 is GTSNPN and CDR2 is SVGIG (reference sequence). With 2 bases removed from V and 8 bases from J, the gap between germline ends came to 12 bases. The CDR3 totals 12 residues. The chain's CDR3 is CAWSPLGWGYTF. The CDR3 nucleotides read TGTGCCTGGAGTCCCCTAGGTTGGGGCTACACCTTC.

The sample holds a few counts of this clonotype. The gene calls are TRBV6-2 or TRBV6-3 and TRBJ2-3, with a possible D match to TRBD2 (5 bases). Germline assignment: CDR1 MNHEY and CDR2 SVGEGT. This CDR3 is built from 17 residues. V was trimmed by 0 bases and J by 1 base, leaving 14 bases between them. CDR3 loop: CASSYSRGRPRTDTQYF. CDR3 DNA: TGTGCCAGCAGTTACTCGAGAGGGCGCCCACGCACAGATACGCAGTATTTT.

This chain joins TRBV3-1 and TRBJ2-1; either TRBD1 or TRBD2 may supply D (6 bases each). V gave up 4 bases and J gave up 4 bases, with 14 bases separating them. Germline CDR1 reads LGHDT; CDR2 reads YNNKEL (reference sequence). CDR3 length: 15 residues. As DNA, the CDR3 is TGTGCCAGCAGCCGAATGGGGGGCCGATACAATGAGCAGTTCTTC. This codes for CASSRMGGRYNEQFF.

The V gene is TRBV6-2 or TRBV6-3, the J gene TRBJ2-5, with D possibly TRBD1 on 5 matching bases. V lost 2 bases to trimming and J lost 2 bases, with 12 bases between them. Germline V gene sequence: CDR1 MNHEY, CDR2 SVGEGT. The CDR3 sequence is 15 residues long. The CDR3 here is CASSYLGQGQETQYF. CDR3 sequence (DNA): TGTGCCAGCAGTTACCTGGGGCAGGGACAAGAGACCCAGTACTTC.

The J gene is TRBJ2-1, the V gene TRBV6-2 or TRBV6-3, with 9 bases aligning to TRBD2. CDR1 and CDR2 from the germline V gene are MNHEY and SVGEGT. The V segment lost 6 bases and the J segment 5 bases; nucleotides outside the gene matches: 11. The CDR3 is 16 residues long. CDR3 loop: CASSHRAGGPNNEQFF. CDR3 in DNA: TGTGCCAGCAGCCACAGGGCGGGAGGGCCTAACAATGAGCAGTTCTTC.

In its sample, this clonotype was seen a few times. The chain employs TRBV7-2 and TRBJ2-5; D not certain. V shed 1 base and J shed 1 base, with 7 bases lying between them. CDR1 SGHTA and CDR2 FQGNSA come from the germline V gene. This CDR3 region has 14 residues. This CDR3 reads CASSLVTTQETQYF. For the CDR3, the DNA is TGTGCCAGCAGCTTAGTAACCACCCAAGAGACCCAGTACTTC.

The V gene is TRBV5-1, the J gene TRBJ2-5; 9 bases fit TRBD1. Germline loops: CDR1 SGHRS, CDR2 YFSETQ. V was clipped by 4 bases and J by 2 bases; unmatched bases: 9. The CDR3 contains 16 residues. CDR3: CASSEGQGGLQETQYF. The CDR3 DNA reads as TGCGCCAGCAGCGAGGGACAGGGAGGGTTGCAAGAGACCCAGTACTTC.

The table lists this clonotype with many counts. This sequence joins TRBV29-1 and TRBJ2-7; tentatively, D is TRBD1 (6 bases). Trimming left V 3 bases short and J 3 bases short, with 12 bases between. This CDR3 has 13 amino acids. Germline V gene data show CDR1 as SQVTM and CDR2 as ANQGSEA. Here the CDR3 DNA reads TGCAGCGTTGAGGGACATCGAGACTACGAGCAGTACTTC. This encodes CSVEGHRDYEQYF.

This clonotype appeared many times. The chain has TRBV6-2 or TRBV6-3 and TRBJ1-2; D is undetermined. Looked up from germline, CDR1 is MNHEY and CDR2 is SVGEGT. The CDR3 runs 16 residues. Trimming left V 7 bases short and J 1 base short, with 19 bases between. CDR3 sequence (DNA): TGTGCCAGCACCGAATCCGGCCGCTCGCTTAACTATGGCTACACCTTC. Its translation: CASTESGRSLNYGYTF.

Only a few counts were recorded for this clonotype. This rearrangement joins TRBV7-8 to TRBJ2-1; D unclear. Germline V gene sequence: CDR1 SGHVS, CDR2 FQNEAQ. Between the trimmed V and J ends, which lost 1 base and 6 bases, there was a span of 13 bases. The CDR3 sequence is 15 residues long. This CDR3 reads CASSLEYGSTNEQFF. In DNA form, the CDR3 reads TGTGCCAGCAGCTTAGAGTACGGCAGTACCAATGAGCAGTTCTTC.

V is TRBV20-1 and J is TRBJ1-2; D gene unclear. The CDR3 extends over 13 amino acids. In germline, CDR1 is DFQATT, CDR2 SNEGSKA (reference sequence). Trimming stripped 4 bases from V and 6 bases from J, with 15 bases between. CDR3 bases: TGCAGTGCTACCAGTGGAGGTAGTCATGGCTACACCTTC. This sequence encodes CSATSGGSHGYTF.

This clonotype was recorded a few times. This chain connects TRBV6-5 to TRBJ2-1; no definite D call. V gave up 0 bases and J gave up 2 bases, with 20 bases separating them. Germline loops: CDR1 MNHEY, CDR2 SVGAGI. The CDR3 has 19 amino acids. CDR3 in amino acids: CASSYSNPNPSETYNEQFF. CDR3 DNA: TGTGCCAGCAGTTACTCGAATCCTAACCCCTCTGAGACCTACAATGAGCAGTTCTTC.

A few counts support this clonotype. The chain has TRBV7-9 and TRBJ1-6, with 7 bases fitting TRBD1. The trim removed 3 bases at V and 6 bases at J, leaving 2 bases unmatched. Looked up from germline, CDR1 is SEHNR and CDR2 is FQNEAQ (reference sequence). The CDR3 length is 14 residues. In DNA, the CDR3 is TGTGCCAGCAGCTTCCGGGACAGTAATTCACCCCTCCACTTT. Its protein product is CASSFRDSNSPLHF. Complete variable domain (other parts from reference TRBV7-9 and TRBJ1-6): DTGVSQNPRHKITKRGQNVTFRCDPISEHNRLYWYRQTLGQGPEFLTYFQNEAQLEKSRLLSDRFSAERPKGSFSTLEIQRTEQGDSAMYLCASSFRDSNSPLHFGNGTRLTVT.

This clonotype was counted a few times. The chain employs TRBV5-1 and TRBJ2-3, with 8 bases fitting TRBD2. Looked up from germline, CDR1 is SGHRS and CDR2 is YFSETQ. Losses at the gene ends were 4 bases for V and 2 bases for J; bases not matched to a gene: 3. The CDR3 is 14 amino acids. The CDR3 loop is CASSARGDTDTQYF. In DNA, the CDR3 is TGCGCCAGCAGCGCGCGGGGGGACACAGATACGCAGTATTTT.

This clonotype showed up just a few times. The DNA of the CDR3 is TGTGCCAGCAGTTACTCGGGGGGGAGCAATCAGCCCCAGCATTTT. As protein: CASSYSGGSNQPQHF. The genes are TRBV6-2 or TRBV6-3 and TRBJ1-5; D is possibly TRBD1 (5 bases). V lost 0 bases to trimming and J lost 1 base, with 7 bases between them. The CDR3 is made up of 15 amino acids. Germline CDR1 reads MNHEY; CDR2 reads SVGEGT.

V is TRBV7-2 and J is TRBJ2-7; 9 nucleotides align to TRBD2. There are 15 residues in the CDR3. Germline lookup yields CDR1 SGHTA and CDR2 FQGNSA. CDR3 in amino acids: CQLFSGRTPDREQYF. For the CDR3, the DNA is TGTCAACTCTTTAGCGGGAGAACCCCCGACCGCGAGCAGTACTTC. The variable domain in full, with the rest retrieved from reference TRBV7-2 and TRBJ2-7, is GAGVSQSPSNKVTEKGKDVELRCDPISGHTALYWYRQSLGQGLEFLIYFQGNSAPDKSGLPSDRFSAERTGGSVSTLTIQRTQQEDSAVYLCQLFSGRTPDREQYFGPGTRLTVT.

There are a few counts of this clonotype. The chain links TRBV4-2 to TRBJ1-6, with 8 bases fitting TRBD1. Germline loops: CDR1 LGHNA, CDR2 YNFKEQ. V trimming: 6 bases; J trimming: 7 bases; junction bases outside the gene matches: 5. This CDR3 region has 14 residues. CDR3 loop: CASSDRQGNSPLHF. Here the CDR3 DNA reads TGTGCCAGCAGTGATAGACAGGGGAATTCACCCCTCCACTTT.

A few counts support this clonotype. The chain employs TRBV29-1 and TRBJ2-3; 8 bases are shared with TRBD2. CDR1 SQVTM and CDR2 ANQGSEA come from the germline V gene. This CDR3 comprises 15 residues. Unmatched junction bases numbered 11, after V lost 4 bases and J lost 5 bases. The CDR3 DNA follows: TGCAGCGTTGTTGGTTGGGCGGGAGGAGTAGATACGCAGTATTTT. It translates to CSVVGWAGGVDTQYF.